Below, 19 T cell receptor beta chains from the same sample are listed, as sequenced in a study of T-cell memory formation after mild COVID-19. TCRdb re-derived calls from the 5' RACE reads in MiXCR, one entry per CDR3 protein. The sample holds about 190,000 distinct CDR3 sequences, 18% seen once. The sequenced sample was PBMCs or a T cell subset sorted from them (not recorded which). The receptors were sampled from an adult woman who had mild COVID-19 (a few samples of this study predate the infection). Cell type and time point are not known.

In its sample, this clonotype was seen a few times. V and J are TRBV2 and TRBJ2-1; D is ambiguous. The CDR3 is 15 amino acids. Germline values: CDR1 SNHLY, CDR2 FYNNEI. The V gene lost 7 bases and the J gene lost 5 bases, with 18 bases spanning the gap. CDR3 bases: TGTGCCAGCATCTCCGACAATTTCGCCAACAATGAGCAGTTCTTC. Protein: CASISDNFANNEQFF.

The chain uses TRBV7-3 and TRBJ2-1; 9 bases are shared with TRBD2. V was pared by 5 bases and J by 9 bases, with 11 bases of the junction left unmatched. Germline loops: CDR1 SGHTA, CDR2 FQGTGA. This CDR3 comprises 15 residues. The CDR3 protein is CASSPFGGGASEQFF. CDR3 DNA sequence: TGTGCCAGCAGCCCCTTCGGCGGGGGGGCAAGTGAGCAGTTCTTC.

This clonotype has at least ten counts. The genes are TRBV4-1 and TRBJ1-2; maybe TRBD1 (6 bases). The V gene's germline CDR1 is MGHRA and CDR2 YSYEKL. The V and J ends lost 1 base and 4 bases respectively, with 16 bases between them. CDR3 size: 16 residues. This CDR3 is CASSQGLRGAGYGYTF. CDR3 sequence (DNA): TGCGCCAGCAGCCAAGGACTGAGGGGGGCAGGCTATGGCTACACCTTC.

This chain's CDR3 is CASSKGTQRGQPQHF. CDR3 nucleotide sequence: TGTGCCAGCAGTAAGGGGACTCAACGAGGACAGCCCCAGCATTTT. This chain connects TRBV6-2 or TRBV6-3 to TRBJ1-5, with a weak D call TRBD1 (5 bases). Germline V gives CDR1 MNHEY, CDR2 SVGEGT. V lost 5 bases and J 7 bases, leaving 18 bases between the germline ends. The CDR3 contains 15 residues.

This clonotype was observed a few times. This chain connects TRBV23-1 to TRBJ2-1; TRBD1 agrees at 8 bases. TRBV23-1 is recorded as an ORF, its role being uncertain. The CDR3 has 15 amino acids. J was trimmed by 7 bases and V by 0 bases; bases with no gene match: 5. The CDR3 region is CASSQSSGGQNEQFF. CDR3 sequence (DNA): TGCGCCAGCAGTCAATCCTCAGGGGGCCAGAATGAGCAGTTCTTC.

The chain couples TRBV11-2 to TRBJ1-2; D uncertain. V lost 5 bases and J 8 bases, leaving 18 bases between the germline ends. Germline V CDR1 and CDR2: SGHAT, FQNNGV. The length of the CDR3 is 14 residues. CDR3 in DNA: TGTGCCAGCAGCCGAGTCCAAACTATATCGGGCTACACCTTC. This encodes CASSRVQTISGYTF. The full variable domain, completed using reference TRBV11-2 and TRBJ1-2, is EAGVAQSPRYKIIEKRQSVAFWCNPISGHATLYWYQQILGQGPKLLIQFQNNGVVDDSQLPKDRFSAERLKGVDSTLKIQPAKLEDSAVYLCASSRVQTISGYTFGSGTRLTVV.

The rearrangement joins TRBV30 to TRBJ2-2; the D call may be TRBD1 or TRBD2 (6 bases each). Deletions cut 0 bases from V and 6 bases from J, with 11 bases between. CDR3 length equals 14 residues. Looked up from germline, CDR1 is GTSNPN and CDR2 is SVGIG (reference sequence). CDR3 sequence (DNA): TGTGCCTGGAGTGTTGGGGGGCACCCCGGGGAGCTGTTTTTT. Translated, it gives CAWSVGGHPGELFF. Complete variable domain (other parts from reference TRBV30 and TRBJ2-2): SQTIHQWPATLVQPVGSPLSLECTVEGTSNPNLYWYRQAAGRGLQLLFYSVGIGQISSEVPQNLSASRPQDRQFILSSKKLLLSDSGFYLCAWSVGGHPGELFFGEGSRLTVL.

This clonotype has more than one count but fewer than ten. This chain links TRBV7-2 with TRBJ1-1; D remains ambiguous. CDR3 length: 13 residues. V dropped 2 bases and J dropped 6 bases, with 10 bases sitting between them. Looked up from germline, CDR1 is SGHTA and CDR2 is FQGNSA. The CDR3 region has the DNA TGTGCCAGCAGCTTAACGACTTCCTCTGAAGCTTTCTTT. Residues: CASSLTTSSEAFF.

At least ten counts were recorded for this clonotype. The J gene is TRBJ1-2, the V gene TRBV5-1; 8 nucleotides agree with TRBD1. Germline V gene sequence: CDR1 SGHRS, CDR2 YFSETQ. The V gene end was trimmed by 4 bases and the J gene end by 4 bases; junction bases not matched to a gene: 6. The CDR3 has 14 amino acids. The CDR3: CASSREGQVYGYTF. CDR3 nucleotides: TGCGCCAGCAGCAGAGAGGGACAGGTCTATGGCTACACCTTC.

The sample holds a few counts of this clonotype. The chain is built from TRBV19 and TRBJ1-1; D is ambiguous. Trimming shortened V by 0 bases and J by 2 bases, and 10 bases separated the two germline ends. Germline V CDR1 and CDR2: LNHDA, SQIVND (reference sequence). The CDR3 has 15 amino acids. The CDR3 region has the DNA TGTGCCAGTAGTATAGATTACAGCTTTAACACTGAAGCTTTCTTT. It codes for CASSIDYSFNTEAFF. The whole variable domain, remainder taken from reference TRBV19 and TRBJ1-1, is DGGITQSPKYLFRKEGQNVTLSCEQNLNHDAMYWYRQDPGQGLRLIYYSQIVNDFQKGDIAEGYSVSREKKESFPLTVTSAQKNPTAFYLCASSIDYSFNTEAFFGQGTRLTVV.

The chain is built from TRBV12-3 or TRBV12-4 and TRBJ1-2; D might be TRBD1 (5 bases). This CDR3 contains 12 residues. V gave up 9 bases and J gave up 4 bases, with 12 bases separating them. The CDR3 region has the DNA TGTGCCAGTAGTCCGGGACCCTATGGCTACACCTTC. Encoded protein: CASSPGPYGYTF.

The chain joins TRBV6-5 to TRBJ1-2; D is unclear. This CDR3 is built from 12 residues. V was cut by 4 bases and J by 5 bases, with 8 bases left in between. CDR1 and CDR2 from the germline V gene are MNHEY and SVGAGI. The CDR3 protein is CASSSPGYGYTF. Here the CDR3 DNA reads TGTGCCAGCAGTTCCCCTGGGTATGGCTACACCTTC.

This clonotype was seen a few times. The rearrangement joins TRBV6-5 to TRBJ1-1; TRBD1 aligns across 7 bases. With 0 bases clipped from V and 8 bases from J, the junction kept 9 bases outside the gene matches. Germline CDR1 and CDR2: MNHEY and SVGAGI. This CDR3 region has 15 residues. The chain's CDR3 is CASSYSDSLQGEAFF. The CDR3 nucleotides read TGTGCCAGCAGTTACTCTGACTCCTTACAGGGGGAAGCTTTCTTT.

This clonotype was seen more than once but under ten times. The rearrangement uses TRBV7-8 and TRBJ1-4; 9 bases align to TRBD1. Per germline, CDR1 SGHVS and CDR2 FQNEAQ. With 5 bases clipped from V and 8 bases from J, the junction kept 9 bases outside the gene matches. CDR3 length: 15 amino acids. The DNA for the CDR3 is TGTGCCAGCAGCGGACAGGGGCGGGTGTGGGAAAAACTGTTTTTT. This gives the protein CASSGQGRVWEKLFF.

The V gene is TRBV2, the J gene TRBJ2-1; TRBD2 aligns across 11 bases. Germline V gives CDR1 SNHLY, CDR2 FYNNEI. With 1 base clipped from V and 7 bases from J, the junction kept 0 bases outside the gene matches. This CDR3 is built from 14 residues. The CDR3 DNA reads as TGTGCCAGCAGTGAAGGGACTAGCGGGAATGAGCAGTTCTTC. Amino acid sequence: CASSEGTSGNEQFF.

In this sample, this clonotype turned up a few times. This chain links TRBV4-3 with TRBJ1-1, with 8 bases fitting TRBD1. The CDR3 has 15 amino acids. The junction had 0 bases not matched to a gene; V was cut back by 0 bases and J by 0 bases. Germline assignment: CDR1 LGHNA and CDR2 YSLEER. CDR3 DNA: TGCGCCAGCAGCCAAGAGACAGGGGTGAACACTGAAGCTTTCTTT. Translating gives CASSQETGVNTEAFF.

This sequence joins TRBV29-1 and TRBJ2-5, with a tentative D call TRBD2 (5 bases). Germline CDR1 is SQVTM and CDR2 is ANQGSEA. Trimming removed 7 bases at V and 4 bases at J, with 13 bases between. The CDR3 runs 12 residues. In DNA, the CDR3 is TGCAGCGCCGGGATCTCCGGAGAGACCCAGTACTTC. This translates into CSAGISGETQYF.

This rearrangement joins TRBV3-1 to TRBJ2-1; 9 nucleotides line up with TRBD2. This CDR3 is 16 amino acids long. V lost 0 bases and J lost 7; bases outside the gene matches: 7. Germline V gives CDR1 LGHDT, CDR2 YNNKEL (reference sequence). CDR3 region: CASSQDYGGGANEQFF. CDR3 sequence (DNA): TGTGCCAGCAGCCAAGATTACGGCGGGGGGGCTAATGAGCAGTTCTTC.

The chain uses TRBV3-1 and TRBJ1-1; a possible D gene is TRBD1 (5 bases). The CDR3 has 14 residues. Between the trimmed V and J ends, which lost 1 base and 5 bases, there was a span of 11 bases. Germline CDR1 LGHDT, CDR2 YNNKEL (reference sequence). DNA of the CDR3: TGTGCCAGCAGCCAAGCGGGGCGGGGGACTGAAGCTTTCTTT. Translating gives CASSQAGRGTEAFF.